This TCR beta chain was found in a study of cytomegalovirus exposure and HLA in healthy donors. CDR1 is SGHTA and CDR2 is FQGNSA in the germline V gene. The CDR3 sequence is 13 residues long. The V gene lost 5 bases and the J gene lost 8 bases, with 15 bases spanning the gap. PCR involved 60 Vbeta and 13 Jbeta primers. Sequenced by immunoSEQ multiplex PCR; TCRdb stores in-frame clones only, minus some. The data contain about 180,000 clones, around 80% of them singletons. The material sequenced was PBMCs. V is TRBV7-2 and J is TRBJ1-2, with D hard to call. The source is a girl aged 2-10 years in good health and CMV-seropositive. As DNA, the CDR3 is TGTGCCAGCAGCCCAAGGAACTACGGGGGCTACACCTTC. Its translation is CASSPRNYGGYTF.